This is a list of T cell receptor beta chains from one sample in a study of blood T cell repertoires in COVID-19. The repertoire was sequenced with immunoSEQ multiplex PCR; TCRdb's copy has only in-frame clones and lacks some. This sample has 250,000 to 350,000 clones; around 89% occur once, and the top ten carry around 0.8%. The sequenced sample consisted of peripheral blood. The source is a man between 25 and 39 years old with acute or convalescent COVID-19. CDR3s include the opening cysteine and the closing phenylalanine or tryptophan. Each record gives: D gene, J gene, clone size, V gene, CDR3 protein, CDR3 DNA. A D gene is named only where the DNA matches it firmly. Clone size is not always given. Where it is, it says once, few, many or a class for expanded clones.

TRBD2 TRBJ2-1 - TRBV5-1 CASSLSGSSYNEQFF TGCGCCAGCAGCTTGAGCGGGAGCTCCTACAATGAGCAGTTCTTC
TRBD1 TRBJ2-1 - TRBV29-1 CSVKDRGGYNEQFF TGCAGCGTTAAGGACAGGGGAGGCTACAATGAGCAGTTCTTC
TRBD2 TRBJ2-2 - TRBV5-4 CASSSRLAGEGGELFF TGTGCCAGCAGCTCCAGACTAGCGGGAGAGGGCGGGGAGCTGTTTTTT
- TRBJ1-2 - TRBV7-9 CASSKEQNYGYTF TGTGCCAGCAGCAAAGAACAGAACTATGGCTACACCTTC
TRBD1 TRBJ2-5 once TRBV5-1 CASSGTGGGETQYF TGCGCCAGCAGCGGGACAGGGGGAGGAGAGACCCAGTACTTC
TRBD2 TRBJ2-3 - TRBV7-2 CASSLVLLAGADTQYF TGTGCCAGCAGCTTAGTTTTACTAGCGGGAGCAGATACGCAGTATTTT
- TRBJ1-3 once TRBV4-1 CASSQTESSGNTIYF TGCGCCAGCAGCCAAACGGAGAGCTCTGGAAACACCATATATTTT
- TRBJ1-2 - TRBV5-4 CASILTQQGNYGYTF TGTGCCAGCATCCTTACCCAACAGGGTAACTATGGCTACACCTTC
TRBD1 TRBJ1-2 - TRBV6-5 CASTLQGHYGYTF TGTGCCAGCACCTTACAGGGGCACTATGGCTACACCTTC
- TRBJ1-6 - TRBV15 CATSRDKGRNSPLHF TGTGCCACCAGCAGAGATAAAGGGAGAAATTCACCCCTCCACTTT
- TRBJ1-1 - TRBV18 CASSPPSGGTEAFF TGTGCCAGCTCACCACCGTCCGGGGGCACTGAAGCTTTCTTT
- TRBJ1-2 - TRBV28 CATTNVGDNYGYTF TGTGCCACCACTAACGTCGGAGACAACTATGGCTACACCTTC
TRBD1 TRBJ1-1 once TRBV19 CASSMLGGEEAFF TGTGCCAGTAGTATGTTAGGGGGCGAGGAAGCTTTCTTT
TRBD1 TRBJ1-1 - TRBV6-1 CASSEGNTGGTEAFF TGTGCCAGCAGTGAGGGAAATACAGGGGGCACTGAAGCTTTCTTT
- TRBJ2-1 - TRBV3-1/TRBV3-2 CASSRIGEQFF TGTGCCAGCAGCAGAATCGGTGAGCAGTTCTTC
- TRBJ1-1 - TRBV11-2 CASSPRVATEAFF TGTGCCAGCAGCCCCCGGGTGGCCACTGAAGCTTTCTTT
TRBD1 TRBJ1-4 - TRBV4-1 CASSQPGTGYGKLFF TGCGCCAGCAGCCAACCCGGGACAGGGTATGGAAAACTGTTTTTT
- TRBJ2-1 - TRBV5-1 CASSPTGGAYEQFF TGCGCCAGCAGCCCTACCGGAGGGGCCTATGAGCAGTTCTTC
- TRBJ2-7 - TRBV12-3/TRBV12-4 CASRRAGGYEQYF TGTGCCAGCAGAAGGGCAGGGGGGTACGAGCAGTACTTC
- TRBJ1-5 - TRBV13 CASSLQGSRQPQHF TGTGCCAGCAGCCTACAGGGCTCTCGGCAGCCCCAGCATTTT
- TRBJ1-2 - TRBV28 CASSPPGSANYGYTF TGTGCCAGCAGTCCCCCGGGGTCAGCTAACTATGGCTACACCTTC
TRBD1 TRBJ1-3 - TRBV15 CATSRDLTGRGNTIYF TGTGCCACCAGCAGAGATTTGACAGGGCGGGGAAACACCATATATTTT
TRBD1 TRBJ2-2 - TRBV6-5 CASSLTGYTGELFF TGTGCCAGCAGTTTGACAGGGTATACCGGGGAGCTGTTTTTT
- TRBJ2-7 - TRBV7-8 CASSLLGQAIYEQYF TGTGCCAGCAGCCTGTTGGGGCAGGCCATCTACGAGCAGTACTTC
- TRBJ2-1 - TRBV6-2/TRBV6-3 CASSWSNYNEQFF TGTGCCAGCAGTTGGAGTAATTACAATGAGCAGTTCTTC
TRBD1 TRBJ1-6 - TRBV19 CASSLRDRGLSPLHF TGTGCCAGTAGTCTCCGGGACAGGGGGCTTTCACCCCTCCACTTT
- TRBJ1-4 few TRBV19 CASSPPGHSATNEKLFF TGTGCCAGTAGTCCACCGGGACACTCTGCAACTAATGAAAAACTGTTTTTT
- TRBJ1-3 - TRBV4-1 CASSKLQGPGNTIYF TGCGCCAGCAGCAAGCTACAGGGTCCGGGAAACACCATATATTTT
TRBD1 TRBJ2-7 - TRBV19 CASRPDRGSSYEQYF TGTGCCAGTAGACCGGACAGGGGCAGCTCCTACGAGCAGTACTTC
- TRBJ2-5 - TRBV7-2 CASSASSAWRGETQYF TGTGCCAGCAGCGCCTCGAGTGCGTGGCGGGGAGAGACCCAGTACTTC
- TRBJ1-3 - TRBV7-9 CASSLREYSGNTIYF TGTGCCAGCAGCCTCAGGGAATACTCTGGAAACACCATATATTTT
- TRBJ2-1 - TRBV5-1 CASSPETGVYNEQFF TGCGCCAGCAGCCCTGAGACCGGGGTTTACAATGAGCAGTTCTTC
TRBD1 TRBJ1-1 - TRBV4-1 CASSQQQGASTEAFF TGCGCCAGCAGCCAGCAACAGGGGGCAAGCACTGAAGCTTTCTTT
TRBD1 TRBJ2-1 - TRBV6-6 CASSKQGANEQFF TGTGCCAGCAGTAAACAGGGGGCAAATGAGCAGTTCTTC
TRBD1 TRBJ2-7 - TRBV4-2 CASSQDRDRPFEQYF TGTGCCAGCAGCCAAGACCGGGACAGGCCCTTCGAGCAGTACTTC
- TRBJ2-7 - TRBV10-1 CASSAARADEQYF TGCGCCAGCAGTGCGGCCAGGGCGGACGAGCAGTACTTC
- TRBJ2-1 - TRBV12-3/TRBV12-4 CASSLGGYNEQFF TGTGCCAGCAGTTTGGGCGGGTACAATGAGCAGTTCTTC
TRBD1 TRBJ1-1 - TRBV27 CASSSYRGTEAFF TGTGCCAGCAGTTCGTACAGGGGGACTGAAGCTTTCTTT
- TRBJ2-1 - TRBV21-1 CASSKLISLCNEQFF TGTGCCAGCAGCAAACTAATTTCCCTCTGCAATGAGCAGTTCTTC
- TRBJ1-5 few TRBV12-3/TRBV12-4 CASSMTVNQPQHF TGTGCCAGCAGTATGACAGTTAATCAGCCCCAGCATTTT
- TRBJ1-2 - TRBV7-9 CASSLSGAGTGYTF TGTGCCAGCAGCTTAAGTGGGGCGGGGACTGGCTACACCTTC
- TRBJ2-2 - TRBV5-1 CASSDLGLGLASNTGELFF TGCGCCAGCAGCGACCTAGGGCTGGGACTGGCGTCGAACACCGGGGAGCTGTTTTTT
TRBD2 TRBJ2-3 - TRBV3-1/TRBV3-2 CASSQGWGLASTDTQYF TGTGCCAGCAGCCAAGGATGGGGACTAGCTAGCACAGATACGCAGTATTTT
- TRBJ2-5 once TRBV7-6 CASSHREVGIGETQYF TGTGCCAGCAGCCACAGGGAAGTGGGAATCGGAGAGACCCAGTACTTC
TRBD1 TRBJ1-1 - TRBV29-1 CSASRGSWSDFF TGCAGCGCCAGCAGGGGGTCGTGGTCTGATTTCTTT
- TRBJ1-1 - TRBV4-1 CASSQEWALNTEAFF TGCGCCAGCAGCCAAGAATGGGCCCTGAACACTGAAGCTTTCTTT
- TRBJ2-3 - TRBV7-3 CASSLSRTDTQYF TGTGCCAGCAGCTTATCGAGAACAGATACGCAGTATTTT
- TRBJ1-2 - TRBV6-5 CASRGTHRANYGYTF TGTGCCAGCAGAGGAACGCACAGAGCTAACTATGGCTACACCTTC
- TRBJ2-7 - TRBV7-9 CASTLISGVLNEQYF TGTGCCAGCACCCTTATTTCGGGAGTTCTAAACGAGCAGTACTTC
TRBD1 TRBJ1-1 - TRBV6-5 CASSYSRQGGTEAFF TGTGCCAGCAGTTACTCCCGACAGGGGGGGACTGAAGCTTTCTTT
TRBD1 TRBJ1-2 few TRBV5-6 CASSRWTGEVYGYTF TGTGCCAGCAGCCGATGGACAGGGGAGGTCTATGGCTACACCTTC
- TRBJ2-3 - TRBV4-1 CASSQTSLSTDTQYF TGCGCCAGCAGCCAAACTAGCCTCTCCACAGATACGCAGTATTTT
TRBD1 TRBJ2-2 once TRBV20-1 CSASGRQGANTGELFF TGCAGTGCTAGTGGACGACAGGGGGCGAACACCGGGGAGCTGTTTTTT
TRBD1 TRBJ1-6 once TRBV10-3 CAISAVAGGNSPLHF TGTGCCATCAGTGCTGTCGCAGGGGGTAATTCACCCCTCCACTTT
TRBD2 TRBJ2-3 few TRBV20-1 CSASGLADTDTQYF TGCAGTGCTAGTGGACTAGCGGACACAGATACGCAGTATTTT
- TRBJ2-7 - TRBV19 CASSMSLRGTYEQYF TGTGCCAGTAGTATGTCCCTCCGAGGGACCTACGAGCAGTACTTC